This T cell receptor (beta chain) was obtained from a study of control samples from healthy donors and cancer patients. The repertoire was sequenced with immunoSEQ multiplex PCR; TCRdb's copy has only in-frame clones and lacks some. The sample spans approximately 190,000 clones; the ten largest clones claim roughly 2%. V trimming: 1 base; J trimming: 8 bases; junction bases outside the gene matches: 9. The CDR3 is 15 residues long. Germline-derived CDR1 and CDR2 are LGHDT and YNNKEL (reference sequence). J is TRBJ1-2 and V is TRBV3-1 (or the pseudogene TRBV3-2); the match to TRBD1 covers 8 bases. This TCR derives from a woman aged 25 to 39 in good health. Specimen: blood. This CDR3 is CASSQAETGVWGYTF. The CDR3 region has the DNA TGTGCCAGCAGCCAAGCGGAGACAGGGGTTTGGGGCTACACCTTC.